This passage covers 2 T cell receptor beta chains from one sample sequenced in a study of shared clonotypes between healthy human individuals (dated by TCRdb to the early 2020s). The library was made by the immunoSEQ multiplex PCR assay. The table was pulled from immuneACCESS by TCRdb, which kept in-frame rearrangements only. Such tables lose some clones; where checked, under half of the loss comes from unresolved V genes, and the rest has no known cause. The table for this sample lists about 980,000 clones; 60% to 85% of them were counted only once. Of the sample, roughly 1.5% is held by the ten largest clones. Sequences were obtained from memory CD4+ T cells sorted from blood. Reading the label with the study, this specimen's cell subset or site is: CD45RA-negative fraction. The source is a man younger than 30 in good health.

This rearrangement joins TRBV10-3 to TRBJ1-4; D possibly corresponds to TRBD1 (6 bases). The CDR3 has 13 residues. CDR1 ENHRY and CDR2 SYGVKD come from the germline V gene. The germline V and J ends were trimmed by 3 bases and 13 bases, with 15 bases remaining between them. This CDR3 is CAISDRGPGGLFF. DNA for the CDR3: TGTGCCATCAGTGACAGGGGCCCAGGTGGACTGTTTTTT.

The CDR3 here is CSVDAGGSNEQFF. The CDR3, as DNA: TGCAGCGTTGATGCGGGGGGAAGCAATGAGCAGTTCTTC. The rearrangement joins TRBV29-1 to TRBJ2-1; 8 bases align to TRBD2. Losses at the gene ends were 3 bases for V and 6 bases for J; bases not matched to a gene: 4. The CDR3 loop spans 13 amino acids. Germline CDR1 and CDR2: SQVTM and ANQGSEA.